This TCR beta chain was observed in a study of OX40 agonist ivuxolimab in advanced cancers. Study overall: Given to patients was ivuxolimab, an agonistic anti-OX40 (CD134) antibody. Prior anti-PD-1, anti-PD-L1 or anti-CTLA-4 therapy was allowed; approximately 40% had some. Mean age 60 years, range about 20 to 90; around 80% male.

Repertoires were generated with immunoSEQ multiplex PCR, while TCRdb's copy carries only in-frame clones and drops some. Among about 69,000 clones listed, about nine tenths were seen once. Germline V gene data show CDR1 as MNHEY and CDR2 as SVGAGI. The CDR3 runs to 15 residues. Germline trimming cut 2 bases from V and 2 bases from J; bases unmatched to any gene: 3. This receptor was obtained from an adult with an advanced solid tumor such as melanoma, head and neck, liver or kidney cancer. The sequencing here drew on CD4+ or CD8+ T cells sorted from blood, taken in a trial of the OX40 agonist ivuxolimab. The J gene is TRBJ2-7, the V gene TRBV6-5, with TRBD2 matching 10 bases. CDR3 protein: CASSYRAGGTYEQYF. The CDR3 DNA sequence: TGTGCCAGCAGTTACAGAGCGGGAGGGACCTACGAGCAGTACTTC.